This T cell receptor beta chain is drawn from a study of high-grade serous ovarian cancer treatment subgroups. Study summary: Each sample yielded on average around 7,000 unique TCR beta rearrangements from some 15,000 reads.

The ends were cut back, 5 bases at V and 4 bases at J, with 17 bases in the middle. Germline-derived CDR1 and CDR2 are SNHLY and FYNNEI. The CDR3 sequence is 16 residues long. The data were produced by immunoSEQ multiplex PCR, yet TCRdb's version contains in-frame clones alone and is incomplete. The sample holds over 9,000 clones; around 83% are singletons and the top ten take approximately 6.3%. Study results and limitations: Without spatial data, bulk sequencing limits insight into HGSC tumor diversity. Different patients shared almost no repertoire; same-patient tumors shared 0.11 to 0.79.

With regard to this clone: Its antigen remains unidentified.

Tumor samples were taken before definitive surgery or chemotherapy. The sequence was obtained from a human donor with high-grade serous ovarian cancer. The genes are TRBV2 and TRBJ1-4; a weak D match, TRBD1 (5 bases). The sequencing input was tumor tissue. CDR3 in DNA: TGTGCCAGCAGTTGGCATCCGGGACTACGTAATGAAAAACTGTTTTTT. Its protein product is CASSWHPGLRNEKLFF.